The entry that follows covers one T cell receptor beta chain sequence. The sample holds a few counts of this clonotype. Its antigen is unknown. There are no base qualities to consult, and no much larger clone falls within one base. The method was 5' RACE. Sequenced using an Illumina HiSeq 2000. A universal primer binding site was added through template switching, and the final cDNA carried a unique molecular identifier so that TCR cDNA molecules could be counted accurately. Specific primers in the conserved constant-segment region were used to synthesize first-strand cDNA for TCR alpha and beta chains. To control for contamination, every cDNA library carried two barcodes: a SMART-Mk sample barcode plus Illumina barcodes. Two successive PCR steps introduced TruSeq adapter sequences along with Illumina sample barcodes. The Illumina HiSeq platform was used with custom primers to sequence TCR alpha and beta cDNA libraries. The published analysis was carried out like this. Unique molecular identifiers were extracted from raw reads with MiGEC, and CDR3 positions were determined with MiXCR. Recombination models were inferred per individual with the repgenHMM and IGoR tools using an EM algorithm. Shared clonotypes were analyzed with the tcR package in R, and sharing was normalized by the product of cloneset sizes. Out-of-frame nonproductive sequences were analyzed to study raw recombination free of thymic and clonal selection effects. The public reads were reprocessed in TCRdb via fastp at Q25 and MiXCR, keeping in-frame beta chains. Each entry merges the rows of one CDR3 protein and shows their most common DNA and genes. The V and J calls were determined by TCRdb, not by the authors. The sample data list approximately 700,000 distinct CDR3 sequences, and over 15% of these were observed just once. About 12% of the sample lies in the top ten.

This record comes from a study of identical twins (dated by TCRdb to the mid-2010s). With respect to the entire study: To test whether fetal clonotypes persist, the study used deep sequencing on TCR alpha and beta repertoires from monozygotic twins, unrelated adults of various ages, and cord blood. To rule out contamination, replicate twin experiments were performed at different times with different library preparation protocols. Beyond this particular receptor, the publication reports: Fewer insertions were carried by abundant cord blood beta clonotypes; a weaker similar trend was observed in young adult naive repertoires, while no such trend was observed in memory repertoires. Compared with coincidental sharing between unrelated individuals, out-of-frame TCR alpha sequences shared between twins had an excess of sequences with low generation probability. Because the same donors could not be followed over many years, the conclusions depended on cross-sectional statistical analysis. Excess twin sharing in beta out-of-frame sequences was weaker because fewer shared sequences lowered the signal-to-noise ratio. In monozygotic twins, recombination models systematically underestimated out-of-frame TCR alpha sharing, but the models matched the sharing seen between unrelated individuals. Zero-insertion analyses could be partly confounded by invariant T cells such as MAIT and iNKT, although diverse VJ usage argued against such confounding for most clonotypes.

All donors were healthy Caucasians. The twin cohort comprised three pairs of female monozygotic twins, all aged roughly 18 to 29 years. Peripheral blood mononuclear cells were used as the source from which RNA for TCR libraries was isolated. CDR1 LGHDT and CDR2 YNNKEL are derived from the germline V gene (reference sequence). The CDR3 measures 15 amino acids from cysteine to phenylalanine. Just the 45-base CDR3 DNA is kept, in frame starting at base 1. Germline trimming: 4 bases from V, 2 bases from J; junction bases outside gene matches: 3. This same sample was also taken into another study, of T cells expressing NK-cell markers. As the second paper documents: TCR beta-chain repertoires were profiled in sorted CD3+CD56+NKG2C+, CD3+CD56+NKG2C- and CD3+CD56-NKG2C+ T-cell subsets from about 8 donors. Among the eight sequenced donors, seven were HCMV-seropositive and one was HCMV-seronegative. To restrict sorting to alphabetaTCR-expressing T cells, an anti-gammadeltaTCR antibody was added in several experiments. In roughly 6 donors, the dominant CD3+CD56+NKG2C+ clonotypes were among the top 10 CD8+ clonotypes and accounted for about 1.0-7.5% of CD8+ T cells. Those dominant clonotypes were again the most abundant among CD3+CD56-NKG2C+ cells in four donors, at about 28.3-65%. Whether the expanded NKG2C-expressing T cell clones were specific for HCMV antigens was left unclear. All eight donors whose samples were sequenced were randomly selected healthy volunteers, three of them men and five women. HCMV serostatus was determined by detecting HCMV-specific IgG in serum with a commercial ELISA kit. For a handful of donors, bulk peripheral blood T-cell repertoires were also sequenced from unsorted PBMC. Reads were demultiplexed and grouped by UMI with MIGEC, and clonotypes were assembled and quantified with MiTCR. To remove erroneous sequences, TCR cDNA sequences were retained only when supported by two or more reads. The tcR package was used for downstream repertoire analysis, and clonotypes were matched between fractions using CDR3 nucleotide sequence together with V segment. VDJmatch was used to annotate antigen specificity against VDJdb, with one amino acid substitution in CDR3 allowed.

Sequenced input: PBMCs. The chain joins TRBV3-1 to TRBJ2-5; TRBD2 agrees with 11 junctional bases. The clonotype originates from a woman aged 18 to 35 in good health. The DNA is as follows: TGTGCCAGCAGCCGGGGACTAGCGGAACAAGAGACCCAGTACTTC. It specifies CASSRGLAEQETQYF.